The 25 T cell receptor beta chains reported below all come from one sample, sequenced in a study of blood T cell repertoires in COVID-19. Sequenced by immunoSEQ multiplex PCR; TCRdb stores in-frame clones only, minus some. The sample holds about 140,000 clones; about 84% are singletons and the top ten take under 10%. The sequencing input was peripheral blood. Receptor source: a woman of 80 years or more in a cohort sampled during active or convalescent COVID-19.

The chain has TRBV11-2 and TRBJ2-3; 8 bases fit TRBD2. The length of the CDR3 is 18 residues. V lost 0 bases, J lost 3 bases, and 11 bases stayed unmatched. The germline V gene has CDR1 SGHAT and CDR2 FQNNGV. The DNA for the CDR3 is TGTGCCAGCAGCTTAGACGGAGTCGGGGGGGCTCGGACAGATACGCAGTATTTT. Translation gives CASSLDGVGGARTDTQYF.

This sequence joins TRBV19 and TRBJ1-1; D possibly corresponds to TRBD1 (5 bases). The CDR3 is 14 amino acids. Looked up from germline, CDR1 is LNHDA and CDR2 is SQIVND (reference sequence). With 5 bases removed from V and 4 bases from J, the gap between germline ends came to 14 bases. CDR3 coding DNA: TGTGCCAGTAGTTTCGTCGGGGGAGGCACTGAAGCTTTCTTT. Protein sequence: CASSFVGGGTEAFF.

The CDR3 nucleotides are TGCGCCAGCAGCTTGGGGACAGCAGGCGAGCAGTACTTC. Translated: CASSLGTAGEQYF. The chain has TRBV5-1 and TRBJ2-7; D perhaps matches TRBD1 (6 bases). The V end lost 0 bases, the J end lost 6 bases, and 10 bases lay between the germline ends. Per germline, CDR1 SGHRS and CDR2 YFSETQ. The CDR3 sequence is 13 residues long.

The chain has TRBV19 and TRBJ1-2; 7 bases match TRBD1. Germline V lookup: CDR1 LNHDA, CDR2 SQIVND (reference sequence). This CDR3 is 18 amino acids long. V dropped 4 bases and J dropped 7; count of bases not matched to a gene: 21. The CDR3 nucleotides read TGTGCCAGTAGTAGGCTTTCTCCGGGACAGAGTTTTTGGTCTGGCTACACCTTC. Residues: CASSRLSPGQSFWSGYTF.

This clone was counted once. The V call is TRBV5-1, the J call TRBJ1-1; D perhaps matches TRBD1 (6 bases). This CDR3 spans 14 amino acids. The ends were cut back, 5 bases at V and 3 bases at J, with 14 bases in the middle. Germline CDR1 is SGHRS and CDR2 is YFSETQ. For the CDR3, the DNA is TGCGCCAGCAGATTCGGGACACTCGACACTGAAGCTTTCTTT. Translated: CASRFGTLDTEAFF.

J is TRBJ1-1 and V is TRBV19; D unresolved. V was shortened by 5 bases and J by 1 base, with 8 bases between the two germline ends. Germline CDR1 reads LNHDA; CDR2 reads SQIVND (reference sequence). CDR3 size: 13 residues. The CDR3 sequence: CASSEVGNTEAFF. The CDR3 nucleotides read TGTGCCAGTAGTGAGGTTGGGAACACTGAAGCTTTCTTT. The complete variable domain, with remaining parts taken from reference TRBV19 and TRBJ1-1, reads DGGITQSPKYLFRKEGQNVTLSCEQNLNHDAMYWYRQDPGQGLRLIYYSQIVNDFQKGDIAEGYSVSREKKESFPLTVTSAQKNPTAFYLCASSEVGNTEAFFGQGTRLTVV.

The chain links TRBV5-4 to TRBJ2-3, with 7 nucleotides matching TRBD1. Germline CDR1 SGHNT, CDR2 YYREEE (reference sequence). The V segment lost 2 bases and the J segment 3 bases; nucleotides outside the gene matches: 21. The CDR3 consists of 20 residues. This CDR3 is CASSFIGPPGGDSETDTQYF. DNA for the CDR3: TGTGCCAGCAGCTTTATCGGTCCCCCGGGTGGGGACAGTGAAACAGATACGCAGTATTTT.

The rearrangement uses TRBV24-1 and TRBJ2-2, with TRBD1 identical over 8 bases. This CDR3 has 15 residues. Germline CDR1 reads KGHDR; CDR2 reads SFDVKD. Germline trimming cut 8 bases from V and 0 bases from J; bases unmatched to any gene: 4. The CDR3 reads CATTGGLSNTGELFF. The CDR3 DNA follows: TGTGCCACCACAGGGGGCTTGTCGAACACCGGGGAGCTGTTTTTT.

V gene TRBV11-2 combines with J gene TRBJ2-2, with TRBD1 matching over 7 bases. Germline CDR1 SGHAT, CDR2 FQNNGV. V lost 5 bases to trimming and J lost 2 bases; unmatched junction nucleotides: 5. This CDR3 has 15 amino acids. The CDR3 spells CASSPLGGNTGELFF. CDR3 bases: TGTGCCAGCAGCCCACTAGGGGGCAACACCGGGGAGCTGTTTTTT.

V gene TRBV3-1 (or the pseudogene TRBV3-2) combines with J gene TRBJ2-3; D remains ambiguous. Germline values: CDR1 LGHDT, CDR2 YNNKEL (reference sequence). V was shortened by 2 bases and J by 6 bases, with 9 bases between the two germline ends. This CDR3 contains 13 residues. CDR3 nucleotide sequence: TGTGCCAGCAGCCAATACTTAGTGGATACGCAGTATTTT. Translated, it gives CASSQYLVDTQYF.

The V gene is TRBV6-5, the J gene TRBJ2-3; TRBD2 matches 9 bases. CDR3 length: 15 residues. The germline V gene has CDR1 MNHEY and CDR2 SVGAGI. J was trimmed by 6 bases and V by 5 bases; bases with no gene match: 9. CDR3: CASSPPAGGIDTQYF. The CDR3 DNA sequence: TGTGCCAGCAGTCCCCCGGCGGGGGGGATTGATACGCAGTATTTT.

The V and J genes are TRBV4-3 and TRBJ2-4; tentatively, D is TRBD1 (5 bases). The CDR3 is 16 amino acids. Germline CDR1 reads LGHNA; CDR2 reads YSLEER. The V end was cut by 1 base, the J end by 3 bases, with 13 bases between. This CDR3 reads CASSQGRVGLKNIQYF. The DNA for the CDR3 is TGCGCCAGCAGCCAAGGCAGGGTGGGGCTCAAAAACATTCAGTACTTC.

The chain carries TRBV5-1 and TRBJ2-1; 9 bases line up with TRBD2. Trimming removed 8 bases from V and 9 bases from J; junction bases left unmatched: 15. This CDR3 is built from 15 residues. The germline gives CDR1 SGHRS, CDR2 YFSETQ. In nucleotides, the CDR3 is TGCGCCAGTTGGAGTTCTGGCGGGGGGGCCTTTGAGCAGTTCTTC. It is translated as CASWSSGGGAFEQFF.

This clone has only a few counts. The chain uses TRBV6-5 and TRBJ2-6; D remains ambiguous. Looked up from germline, CDR1 is MNHEY and CDR2 is SVGAGI. The CDR3 is 15 residues long. V gave up 5 bases and J gave up 4 bases, with 12 bases separating them. This CDR3 reads CASSPTGWGANVLTF. The CDR3 DNA sequence: TGTGCCAGCAGTCCCACCGGGTGGGGGGCCAACGTCCTGACTTTC.

As to this clone: The germline gene is not matched at one end of the junction; a read error may be the cause. V is TRBV19 and J is TRBJ1-2; tentatively, D is TRBD1 (5 bases). Germline values: CDR1 LNHDA, CDR2 SQIVND (reference sequence). This CDR3 contains 14 residues. The CDR3: CASSISVGDYGYTF. The DNA of the CDR3 is TGTGCCAGTAGTATATCCGTGGGGGACTACGGCTACACCTTC.

This clone turned up a few times. This sequence joins TRBV5-5 and TRBJ1-1; D remains unclear. Between the trimmed V and J ends, which lost 0 bases and 1 base, there was a span of 4 bases. Germline-derived CDR1 and CDR2 are SGHKS and YYEKEE (reference sequence). CDR3 size: 13 residues. CDR3 DNA: TGTGCCAGCAGCTTGGGGCCGAACACTGAAGCTTTCTTT. Translating gives CASSLGPNTEAFF.

The rearrangement links TRBV19 to TRBJ2-2, with TRBD2 as a possible D gene (7 bases). CDR1 is LNHDA, CDR2 SQIVND, per germline (reference sequence). CDR3 length: 15 amino acids. V lost 10 bases to trimming and J lost 0 bases, with 15 bases between them. In nucleotides, the CDR3 is TGTGCCACCCAAGGGGGGGTGCCGAACACCGGGGAGCTGTTTTTT. Protein sequence: CATQGGVPNTGELFF.

The gene calls are TRBV6-1 and TRBJ1-1; a weak D match, TRBD1 (5 bases). Trimming stripped 5 bases from V and 5 bases from J, with 12 bases between. This CDR3 spans 13 amino acids. The germline V gene encodes CDR1 MNHNS and CDR2 SASEGT. The CDR3, as DNA: TGTGCCAGCAGTCCTACGGGGGGGACTGAAGCTTTCTTT. This codes for CASSPTGGTEAFF.

The chain couples TRBV10-1 to TRBJ2-5; 12 positions agree with TRBD2. The CDR3 covers 18 residues. J lost 7 bases, V lost 4 bases, and 16 bases had no gene match. Germline CDR1 and CDR2: WNHNN and SYGVQD (reference sequence). The CDR3 protein is CASSGKLKTSGGDGTQYF. The DNA for the CDR3 is TGCGCCAGCAGTGGGAAGTTAAAGACTAGCGGGGGCGATGGGACCCAGTACTTC.

The chain combines TRBV9 with TRBJ1-2; D is perhaps TRBD1 (5 bases). The CDR3 totals 13 residues. Deletions cut 2 bases from V and 5 bases from J, with 10 bases between. In germline, CDR1 is SGDLS, CDR2 YYNGEE. The CDR3 loop reads CASSVPGKYGYTF. The CDR3 DNA sequence: TGTGCCAGCAGCGTCCCAGGGAAGTATGGCTACACCTTC.

The rearrangement links TRBV28 to TRBJ1-5; TRBD1 is a possible D gene (5 bases). The CDR3 length is 16 residues. CDR1 and CDR2 (germline): MDHEN, SYDVKM. V was cut by 3 bases and J by 2 bases, with 14 bases left in between. Here the CDR3 DNA reads TGTGCCAGCAGTTTCCCCCCCAGGGCAGGCAATCAGCCCCAGCATTTT. Translating it yields CASSFPPRAGNQPQHF.

This chain uses TRBV6-5 with TRBJ2-5; tentatively, D is TRBD1 (5 bases). There are 13 residues in the CDR3. V was shortened by 4 bases and J by 2 bases, with 8 bases between the two germline ends. Germline V gene sequence: CDR1 MNHEY, CDR2 SVGAGI. The chain's CDR3 is CASSFQGQETQYF. The CDR3 coding sequence is TGTGCCAGCAGTTTCCAGGGTCAAGAGACCCAGTACTTC.

The chain joins TRBV21-1 to TRBJ1-1; the table's D call, TRBD1, was not checked against the DNA. TRBV21-1 has pseudogene status. The CDR3 loop spans 12 amino acids. The CDR3 loop is CASSKGTSEAFF. Here the CDR3 DNA reads TGTGCCAGCAGCAAAGGGACATCAGAAGCTTTCTTT.

This clone was seen a single time. The genes are TRBV5-1 and TRBJ2-2; 8 positions agree with TRBD1. The CDR3 is made up of 16 amino acids. V trimming: 6 bases; J trimming: 6 bases; junction bases outside the gene matches: 13. Germline CDR1 is SGHRS and CDR2 is YFSETQ. The CDR3 sequence: CASTSQTLQGAGELFF. The CDR3 region has the DNA TGCGCCAGCACCTCACAGACATTACAGGGGGCCGGGGAGCTGTTTTTT.

The chain carries TRBV6-5 and TRBJ1-1; D possibly corresponds to TRBD1 (5 bases). CDR3 length: 14 amino acids. Germline loops: CDR1 MNHEY, CDR2 SVGAGI. Trimming removed 6 bases at V and 4 bases at J, with 15 bases between. CDR3 in amino acids: CASSKRGVSTEAFF. CDR3 bases: TGTGCCAGCAGCAAGCGGGGGGTGAGCACTGAAGCTTTCTTT.